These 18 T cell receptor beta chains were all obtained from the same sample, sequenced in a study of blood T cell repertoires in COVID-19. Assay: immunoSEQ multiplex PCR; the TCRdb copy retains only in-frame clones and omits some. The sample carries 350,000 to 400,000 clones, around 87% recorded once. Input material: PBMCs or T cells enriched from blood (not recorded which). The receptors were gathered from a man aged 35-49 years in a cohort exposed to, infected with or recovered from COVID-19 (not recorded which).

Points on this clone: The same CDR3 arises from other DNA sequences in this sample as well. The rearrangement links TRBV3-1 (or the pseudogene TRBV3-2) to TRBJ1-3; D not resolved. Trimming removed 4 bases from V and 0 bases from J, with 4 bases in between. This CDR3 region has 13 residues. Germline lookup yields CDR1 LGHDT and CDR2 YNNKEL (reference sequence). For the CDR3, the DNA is TGTGCCAGCAGCCCCTTCTCTGGAAACACCATATATTTT. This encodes CASSPFSGNTIYF.

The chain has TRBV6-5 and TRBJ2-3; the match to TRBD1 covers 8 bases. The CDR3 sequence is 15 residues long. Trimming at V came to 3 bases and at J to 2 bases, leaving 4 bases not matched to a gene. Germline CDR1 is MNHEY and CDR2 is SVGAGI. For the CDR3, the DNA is TGTGCCAGCAGTTATGGACAGGGTTCCACAGATACGCAGTATTTT. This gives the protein CASSYGQGSTDTQYF.

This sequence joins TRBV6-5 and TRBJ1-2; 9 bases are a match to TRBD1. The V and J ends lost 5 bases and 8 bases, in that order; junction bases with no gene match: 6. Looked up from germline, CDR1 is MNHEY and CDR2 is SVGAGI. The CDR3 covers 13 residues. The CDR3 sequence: CASSPTGGLGYTF. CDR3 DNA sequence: TGTGCCAGCAGTCCGACAGGGGGGCTGGGCTACACCTTC.

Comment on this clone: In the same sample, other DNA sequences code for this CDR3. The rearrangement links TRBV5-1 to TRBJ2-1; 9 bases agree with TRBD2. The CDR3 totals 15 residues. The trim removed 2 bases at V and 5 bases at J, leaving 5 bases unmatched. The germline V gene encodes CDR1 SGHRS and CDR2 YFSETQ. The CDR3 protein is CASSLTLAGNNEQFF. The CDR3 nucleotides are TGCGCCAGCAGCTTAACTCTAGCGGGAAACAATGAGCAGTTCTTC.

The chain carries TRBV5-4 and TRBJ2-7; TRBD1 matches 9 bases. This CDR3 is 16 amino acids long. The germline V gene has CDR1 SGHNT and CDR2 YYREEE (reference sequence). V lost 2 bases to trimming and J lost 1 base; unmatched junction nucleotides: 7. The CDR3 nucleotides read TGTGCCAGCAGCTTCGGTCTGGACAGGGGTTCCTACGAGCAGTACTTC. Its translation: CASSFGLDRGSYEQYF.

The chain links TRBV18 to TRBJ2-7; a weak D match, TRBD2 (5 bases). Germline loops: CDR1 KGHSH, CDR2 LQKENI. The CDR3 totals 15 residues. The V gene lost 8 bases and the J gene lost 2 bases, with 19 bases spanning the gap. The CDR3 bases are TGTGCCAGCCGACCGGGCGCGGGCGGAACCTACGAGCAGTACTTC. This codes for CASRPGAGGTYEQYF.

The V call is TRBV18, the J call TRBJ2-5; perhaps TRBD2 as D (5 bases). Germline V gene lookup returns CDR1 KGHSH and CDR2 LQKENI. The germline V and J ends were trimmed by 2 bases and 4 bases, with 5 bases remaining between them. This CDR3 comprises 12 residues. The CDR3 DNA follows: TGTGCCAGCTCACCAGGGAGAGAGACCCAGTACTTC. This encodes CASSPGRETQYF. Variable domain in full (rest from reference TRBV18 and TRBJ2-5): NAGVMQNPRHLVRRRGQEARLRCSPMKGHSHVYWYRQLPEEGLKFMVYLQKENIIDESGMPKERFSAEFPKEGPSILRIQQVVRGDSAAYFCASSPGRETQYFGPGTRLLVL.

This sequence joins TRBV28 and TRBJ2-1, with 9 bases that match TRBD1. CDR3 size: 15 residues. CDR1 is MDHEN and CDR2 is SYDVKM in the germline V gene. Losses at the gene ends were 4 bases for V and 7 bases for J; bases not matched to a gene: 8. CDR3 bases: TGTGCCAGCAGTTCGCCGGGACAGGGTGTGAATGAGCAGTTCTTC. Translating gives CASSSPGQGVNEQFF.

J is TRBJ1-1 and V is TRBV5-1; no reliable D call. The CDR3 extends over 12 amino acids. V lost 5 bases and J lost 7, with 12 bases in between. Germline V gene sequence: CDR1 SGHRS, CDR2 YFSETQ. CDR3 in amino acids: CASSDPGIEAFF. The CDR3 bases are TGCGCCAGCAGTGACCCGGGGATTGAAGCTTTCTTT.

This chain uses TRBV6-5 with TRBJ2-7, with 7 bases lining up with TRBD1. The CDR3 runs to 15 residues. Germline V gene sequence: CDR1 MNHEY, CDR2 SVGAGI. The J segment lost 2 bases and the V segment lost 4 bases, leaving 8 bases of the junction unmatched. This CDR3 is CASSSSTGIPYEQYF. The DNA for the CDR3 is TGTGCCAGCAGTTCGTCGACAGGGATCCCCTACGAGCAGTACTTC.

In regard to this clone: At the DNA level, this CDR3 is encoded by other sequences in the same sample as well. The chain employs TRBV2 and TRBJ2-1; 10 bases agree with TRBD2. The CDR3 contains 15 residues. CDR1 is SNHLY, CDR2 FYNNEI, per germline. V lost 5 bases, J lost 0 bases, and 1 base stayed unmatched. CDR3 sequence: CASSSSGSSYNEQFF. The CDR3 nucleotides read TGTGCCAGCAGTTCTAGCGGGAGCTCCTACAATGAGCAGTTCTTC.

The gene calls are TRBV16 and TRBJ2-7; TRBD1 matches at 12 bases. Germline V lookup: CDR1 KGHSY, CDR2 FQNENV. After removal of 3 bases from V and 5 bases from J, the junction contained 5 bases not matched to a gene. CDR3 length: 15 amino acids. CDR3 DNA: TGTGCCAGCAGCCAGCCGGGACAGGGGGCTGACGAGCAGTACTTC. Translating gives CASSQPGQGADEQYF.

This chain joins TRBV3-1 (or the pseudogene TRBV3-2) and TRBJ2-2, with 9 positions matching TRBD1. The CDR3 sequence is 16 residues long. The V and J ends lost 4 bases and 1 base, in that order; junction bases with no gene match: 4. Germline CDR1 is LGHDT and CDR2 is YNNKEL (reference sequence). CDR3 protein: CASSPPGQGNTGELFF. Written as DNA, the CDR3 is TGTGCCAGCAGCCCCCCGGGACAGGGGAACACCGGGGAGCTGTTTTTT.

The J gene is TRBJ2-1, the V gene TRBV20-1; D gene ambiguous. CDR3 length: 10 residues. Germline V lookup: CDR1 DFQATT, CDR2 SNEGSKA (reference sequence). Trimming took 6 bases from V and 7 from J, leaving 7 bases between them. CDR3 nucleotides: TGCAGTGCCTGGAGAAATGAGCAGTTCTTC. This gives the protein CSAWRNEQFF.

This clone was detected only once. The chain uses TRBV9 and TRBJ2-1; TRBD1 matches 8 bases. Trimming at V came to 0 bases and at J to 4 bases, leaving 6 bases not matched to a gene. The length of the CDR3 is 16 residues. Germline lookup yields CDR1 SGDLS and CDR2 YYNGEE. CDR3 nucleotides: TGTGCCAGCAGCGTAGGGGGCGGACAGGGATACAATGAGCAGTTCTTC. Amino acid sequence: CASSVGGGQGYNEQFF.

CDR3 DNA: TGTGCCACCAGCCGACAGGGATTGGGCTATGGCTACACCTTC. Translated: CATSRQGLGYGYTF. The chain employs TRBV15 and TRBJ1-2, with 7 bases fitting TRBD1. Germline V gene data show CDR1 as LNHNV and CDR2 as YYDKDF (reference sequence). The CDR3 covers 14 residues. V shed 5 bases, J shed 4 bases, and the junction held 7 bases outside the gene matches.

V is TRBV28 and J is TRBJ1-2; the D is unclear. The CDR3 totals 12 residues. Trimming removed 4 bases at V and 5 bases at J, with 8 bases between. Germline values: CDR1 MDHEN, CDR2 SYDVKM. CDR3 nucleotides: TGTGCCAGCAGTTCCAGATGGTATGGCTACACCTTC. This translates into CASSSRWYGYTF.

DNA of the CDR3: TGTGCCAGCAGTACCGGGACACAACTGTTTTTT. Its translation is CASSTGTQLFF. This chain joins TRBV28 and TRBJ1-4; D is possibly TRBD1 (6 bases). The V gene lost 5 bases and the J gene lost 12 bases, with 10 bases spanning the gap. Germline-derived CDR1 and CDR2 are MDHEN and SYDVKM. The CDR3 consists of 11 residues.